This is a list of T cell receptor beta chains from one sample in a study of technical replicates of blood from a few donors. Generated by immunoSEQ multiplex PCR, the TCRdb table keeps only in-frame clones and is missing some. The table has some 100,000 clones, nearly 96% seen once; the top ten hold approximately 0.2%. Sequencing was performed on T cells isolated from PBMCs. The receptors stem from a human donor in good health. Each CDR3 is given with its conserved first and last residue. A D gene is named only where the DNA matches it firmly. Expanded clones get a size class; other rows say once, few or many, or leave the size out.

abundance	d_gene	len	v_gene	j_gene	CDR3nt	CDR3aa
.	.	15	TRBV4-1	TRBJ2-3	TGCGCCAGCCGATACTACGGGGGTGGCGCAGATACGCAGTATTTT	CASRYYGGGADTQYF
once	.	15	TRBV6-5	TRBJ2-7	TGTGCCAGCAGGAGAACGACAGAGTTTACCTACGAGCAGTACTTC	CASRRTTEFTYEQYF
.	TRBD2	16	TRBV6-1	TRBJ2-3	TGTGCCAGCAGGGAACTAGCGGGGGGGGTCACAGATACGCAGTATTTT	CASRELAGGVTDTQYF
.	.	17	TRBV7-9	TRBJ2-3	TGTGCCAGCAGCTCCAAGTGGGGGGACGCGAACACAGATACGCAGTATTTT	CASSSKWGDANTDTQYF
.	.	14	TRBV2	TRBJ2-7	TGTGCCAGCAGTTCCGGGACTCTCGGATACGAGCAGTACTTC	CASSSGTLGYEQYF
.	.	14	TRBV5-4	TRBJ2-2	TGTGCCAGCAGCTTGGAGGGGTACACCGGGGAGCTGTTTTTT	CASSLEGYTGELFF
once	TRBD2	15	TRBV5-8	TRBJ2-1	TGTGCCAGCAGCTTCGGGACTAGCGGGAGCGATGAGCAGTTCTTC	CASSFGTSGSDEQFF
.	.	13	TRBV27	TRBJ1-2	TGTGCCAGCAAAATGGGAGAGGTCTATGGCTACACCTTC	CASKMGEVYGYTF
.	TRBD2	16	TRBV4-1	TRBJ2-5	TGCGCCAGCAGCCAAAAGACTAGCGGGCTCGGCCGGGCCCAGTACTTC	CASSQKTSGLGRAQYF
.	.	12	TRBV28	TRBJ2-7	TGTGCCAGCAGTCTCCCCCCTCTTGAGCAGTACTTC	CASSLPPLEQYF
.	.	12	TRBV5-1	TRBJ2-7	TGCGCCAGCAGCATGGGGGGCGACGAGCAGTACTTC	CASSMGGDEQYF
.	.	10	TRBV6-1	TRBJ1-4	TGTGCCAGCAGTTCTCCAGGGATGTATTTT	CASSSPGMYF
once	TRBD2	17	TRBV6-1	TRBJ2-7	TGTGCCAGCAGTGAGCACGCTACTAGCGGGAGGGCTTACGAGCAGTACTTC	CASSEHATSGRAYEQYF
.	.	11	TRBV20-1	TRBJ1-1	TGCAGTGTACTATCCTCAGGGGAGGCTTTCTTT	CSVLSSGEAFF
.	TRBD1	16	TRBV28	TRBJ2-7	TGTGCCAGCAGTGCCTCCTCCGAGGACAGGTGGCACGAGCAGTACTTC	CASSASSEDRWHEQYF